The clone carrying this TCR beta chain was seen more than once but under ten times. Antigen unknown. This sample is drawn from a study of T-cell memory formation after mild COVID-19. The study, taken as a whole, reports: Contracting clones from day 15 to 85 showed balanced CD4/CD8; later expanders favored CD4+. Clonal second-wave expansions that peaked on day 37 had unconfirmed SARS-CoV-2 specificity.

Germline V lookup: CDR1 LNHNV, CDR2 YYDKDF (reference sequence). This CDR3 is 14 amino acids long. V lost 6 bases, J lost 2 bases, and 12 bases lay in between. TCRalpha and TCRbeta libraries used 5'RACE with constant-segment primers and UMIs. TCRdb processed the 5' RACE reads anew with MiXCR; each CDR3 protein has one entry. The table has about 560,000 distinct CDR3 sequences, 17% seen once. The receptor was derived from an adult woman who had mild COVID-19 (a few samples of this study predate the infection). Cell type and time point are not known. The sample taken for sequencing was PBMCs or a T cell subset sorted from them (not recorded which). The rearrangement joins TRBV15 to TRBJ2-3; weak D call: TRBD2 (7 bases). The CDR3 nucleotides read TGTGCCACCAGGCGGCGGGGGCCCACAGATACGCAGTATTTT. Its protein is CATRRRGPTDTQYF.